This TCR beta chain was observed in a study of shared clonotypes between healthy human individuals. As for the study in general: Contributing individuals were a couple of females and three males aged 18 to 49.

Turning to this clone: The antigen is undetermined.

Study-level findings and limits: Sequencing of the sorted subsets was shown by rarefaction to be incomplete despite large depth. Relative to clonotypes present in all four donors, those not shared had lower generation probabilities.

CDR3 length equals 13 residues. Trimming shortened V by 6 bases and J by 8 bases, and 13 bases separated the two germline ends. Germline lookup yields CDR1 SNHLY and CDR2 FYNNEI. From CD4+ cells came CD45RA+ naive and CD45RA-negative memory subsets. TCRdb's copy holds only in-frame clones and misses some; the assay was immunoSEQ multiplex PCR. The sample yields roughly 2.2 million clones, roughly 92% seen once. The chain carries TRBV2 and TRBJ1-4, with a weak D call TRBD1 (6 bases). The sequenced sample consisted of naive CD4+ T cells from PBMCs. Subset defined: CD45RA+ positively selected. This TCR came from a man aged 18 to 35 in good health. Some clones in this sample may be carry-over from other donors' samples. CDR3 sequence (DNA): TGTGCCAGCAGCGGACAGTCTGGGGAAAAACTGTTTTTT. The encoded protein is CASSGQSGEKLFF. The full variable domain, with the rest looked up from reference TRBV2 and TRBJ1-4, is EPEVTQTPSHQVTQMGQEVILRCVPISNHLYFYWYRQILGQKVEFLVSFYNNEISEKSEIFDDQFSVERPDGSNFTLKIRSTKLEDSAMYFCASSGQSGEKLFFGSGTQLSVL.